This note documents a single TCR beta chain sequence. Clones were read by immunoSEQ multiplex PCR, and TCRdb kept only the in-frame ones, dropping some. The table includes fewer than 4,500 clones, about 96% detected once. This sample is part of a study of blood T cell dynamics during melanoma immunotherapy. The V end was cut by 5 bases, the J end by 5 bases, with 15 bases between. The CDR3 is 14 amino acids. Germline V gene sequence: CDR1 MNHNY, CDR2 SVGAGI (reference sequence). Time point defined: pre-treatment baseline. This clonotype was sampled from a human donor with melanoma. Sequenced material: effector memory CD8+ T cells from blood, taken from a patient treated with checkpoint blockade. This sequence joins TRBV6-6 and TRBJ2-5; no definite D call. Written as DNA, the CDR3 is TGTGCCAGCAGTCCCACTGGCCCGACTGAGACCCAGTACTTC. Translation: CASSPTGPTETQYF.